A single sample gave rise to the 18 T cell receptor beta chains below, sequenced in a study of T-cell reconstitution after alpha-beta-depleted transplantation in children. Preparation of the TCRbeta library was carried out with unique molecular identifiers. Using its own MiXCR run on the PCR reads, TCRdb lists one record per CDR3 protein. The table lists hundreds of thousands of distinct CDR3 sequences, around 13% of them singletons. This sample comprised PBMCs, obtained before TCRalphabeta/CD19-depleted stem cell transplant. The receptor source for this set is a girl aged 2-10 years with congenital amegakaryocytic thrombocytopenia, due to receive a stem cell transplant.

This clonotype was counted ten times or more. V gene TRBV12-3 or TRBV12-4 combines with J gene TRBJ2-1, with TRBD2 matching 13 bases. V was clipped by 8 bases and J by 8 bases; unmatched bases: 15. This CDR3 is built from 17 residues. The CDR3 DNA sequence: TGTGCCAGCGCTGTCCACTCGGGGACTAGCGGGAACTATGAGCAGTTCTTC. Residues: CASAVHSGTSGNYEQFF.

In this sample, this clonotype turned up many times. This sequence joins TRBV20-1 and TRBJ2-5, with TRBD2 matching over 11 bases. The CDR3 is 14 amino acids. Germline values: CDR1 DFQATT, CDR2 SNEGSKA (reference sequence). V dropped 4 bases and J dropped 4; count of bases not matched to a gene: 5. This CDR3 reads CSATVAGGRETQYF. DNA of the CDR3: TGCAGTGCTACCGTAGCGGGAGGGCGAGAGACCCAGTACTTC.

At least ten counts were recorded for this clonotype. CDR3 protein: CASSLASGENIQYF. Here the CDR3 DNA reads TGTGCCAGCAGCTTAGCTAGCGGAGAAAACATTCAGTACTTC. This rearrangement joins TRBV7-2 to TRBJ2-4, with a tentative D call TRBD2 (6 bases). CDR1 and CDR2 (germline): SGHTA, FQGNSA. This CDR3 has 14 amino acids. The V gene lost 0 bases and the J gene lost 5 bases, with 8 bases spanning the gap.

This chain joins TRBV7-6 and TRBJ2-1; D might be TRBD1 or TRBD2, each matching 6 bases. Trimming left V 3 bases short and J 5 bases short, with 17 bases between. Looked up from germline, CDR1 is SGHVS and CDR2 is FNYEAQ. The CDR3 totals 16 residues. As DNA, the CDR3 is TGTGCCAGCAGCTTTTCGTCGGGGGCCGATAACAATGAGCAGTTCTTC. The encoded protein is CASSFSSGADNNEQFF.

J is TRBJ2-1 and V is TRBV12-3 or TRBV12-4; D not resolved. Trimming stripped 8 bases from V and 0 bases from J, with 14 bases between. The CDR3 is 15 amino acids. The CDR3, as DNA: TGTGCCAGCCAGCCAGTACGAAGCTCCTACAATGAGCAGTTCTTC. The encoded protein is CASQPVRSSYNEQFF.

The rearrangement uses TRBV6-1 and TRBJ2-7, with 7 bases matching TRBD2. Trimming took 5 bases from V and 6 from J; bases not matched to a gene: 16. Germline V gene lookup returns CDR1 MNHNS and CDR2 SASEGT. There are 16 residues in the CDR3. The CDR3 DNA is TGTGCCAGCAGTCGTACAGGAGGGACTACCCGAATCGAGCAGTACTTC. As protein: CASSRTGGTTRIEQYF.

Only a few counts were recorded for this clonotype. J is TRBJ1-4 and V is TRBV7-6, with 7 bases aligning to TRBD1. CDR3 length equals 15 residues. The V and J ends lost 3 bases and 11 bases, in that order; junction bases with no gene match: 12. CDR1 SGHVS and CDR2 FNYEAQ come from the germline V gene. CDR3 protein: CASSFRGGQGRKLFF. The CDR3 DNA is TGTGCCAGCAGCTTCAGGGGGGGGCAAGGACGGAAACTGTTTTTT. Full variable domain (missing parts from reference TRBV7-6 and TRBJ1-4): GAGVSQSPRYKVTKRGQDVALRCDPISGHVSLYWYRQALGQGPEFLTYFNYEAQQDKSGLPNDRFSAERPEGSISTLTIQRTEQRDSAMYRCASSFRGGQGRKLFFGSGTQLSVL.

This clonotype showed up just a few times. This chain links TRBV5-1 with TRBJ2-5; D possibly corresponds to TRBD1 (6 bases). CDR1 and CDR2 (germline): SGHRS, YFSETQ. Trimming left V 4 bases short and J 5 bases short, with 18 bases between. The CDR3 totals 15 residues. In DNA, the CDR3 is TGCGCCAGCAGCCTACCCTCGATGAGGGGGGAGACCCAGTACTTC. Translation: CASSLPSMRGETQYF.

This clonotype was detected many times. The rearrangement links TRBV20-1 to TRBJ1-1; D call uncertain. In germline, CDR1 is DFQATT, CDR2 SNEGSKA (reference sequence). The CDR3 totals 12 residues. V lost 3 bases to trimming and J lost 2 bases, with 7 bases between them. The CDR3 spells CSASPGNTEAFF. The CDR3 region has the DNA TGCAGTGCTAGCCCAGGCAACACTGAAGCTTTCTTT.

The sample holds many counts of this clonotype. The rearrangement links TRBV11-2 to TRBJ2-2; 11 nucleotides align to TRBD2. The CDR3 contains 18 residues. The V gene end was trimmed by 5 bases and the J gene end by 3 bases; junction bases not matched to a gene: 11. From germline, CDR1 is SGHAT and CDR2 FQNNGV. The CDR3 spells CASSREGLAGGYTGELFF. The CDR3 nucleotides are TGTGCCAGCAGCCGGGAGGGCCTAGCGGGAGGTTACACCGGGGAGCTGTTTTTT.

This clonotype was counted ten times or more. The chain carries TRBV7-9 and TRBJ2-1, with TRBD1 as a possible D gene (6 bases). V dropped 5 bases and J dropped 6 bases, with 14 bases sitting between them. CDR3 length: 14 amino acids. Germline V lookup: CDR1 SEHNR, CDR2 FQNEAQ (reference sequence). As DNA, the CDR3 is TGTGCCAGCAGCCACCGAGGACAGCTCAATGAGCAGTTCTTC. Its protein product is CASSHRGQLNEQFF.

In DNA, the CDR3 is TGCGCCAGCAGCTTGCCGGGGTGGGACATTAACACCGGGGAGCTGTTTTTT. Translation gives CASSLPGWDINTGELFF. The rearrangement uses TRBV5-1 and TRBJ2-2, with D possibly matching TRBD1 (6 bases). This CDR3 has 17 residues. Trimming pared 1 base from V and 2 bases from J, leaving 15 bases between. CDR1 and CDR2 (germline): SGHRS, YFSETQ.

The rearrangement joins TRBV12-3 or TRBV12-4 to TRBJ2-7; 9 nucleotides line up with TRBD2. This CDR3 contains 15 residues. With V trimmed by 6 bases and J by 3 bases, 9 bases remained unmatched. CDR3 in DNA: TGTGCCAGCAGGGCGGGACTAGCCGGGGTCTACGAGCAGTACTTC. It specifies CASRAGLAGVYEQYF.

In its sample, this clonotype was seen many times. The chain employs TRBV27 and TRBJ2-1, with 11 bases aligning to TRBD2. V shed 7 bases and J 6 bases; nucleotides not matched to a gene: 8. Germline values: CDR1 MNHEY, CDR2 SMNVEV (reference sequence). The CDR3 has 15 residues. The CDR3 region has the DNA TGTGCCAGCAACTTAATCGGGACTAGCGGCAATGAGCAGTTCTTC. Protein product: CASNLIGTSGNEQFF.

The gene calls are TRBV12-3 or TRBV12-4 and TRBJ2-7; 14 nucleotides agree with TRBD2. This CDR3 is 14 amino acids long. V dropped 8 bases and J dropped 7; count of bases not matched to a gene: 7. The CDR3 protein is CASRTSGRLGEQYF. Written as DNA, the CDR3 is TGTGCCAGCCGGACTAGCGGGAGGTTAGGAGAGCAGTACTTC.

This clonotype was observed at least ten times. The chain links TRBV10-3 to TRBJ2-2; TRBD2 matches 9 bases. CDR1 is ENHRY, CDR2 SYGVKD, per germline. The CDR3 consists of 15 residues. V lost 3 bases to trimming and J lost 7 bases; unmatched junction nucleotides: 6. CDR3 in amino acids: CAISENSGSIGELFF. The DNA of the CDR3 is TGTGCCATCAGTGAAAATAGCGGGAGCATCGGGGAGCTGTTTTTT.

This clonotype was recorded many times. The rearrangement links TRBV6-2 or TRBV6-3 to TRBJ1-1, with TRBD1 matching over 10 bases. The CDR3 totals 15 residues. V trimming: 1 base; J trimming: 12 bases; junction bases outside the gene matches: 11. CDR1 is MNHEY, CDR2 SVGEGT, per germline. CDR3 in DNA: TGTGCCAGCAGTTACTTTATATTCCGGGACAGGGGAACTTTCTTT. Encoded protein: CASSYFIFRDRGTFF.

This clonotype came up many times. This CDR3 reads CSARDRSGRPTNSYNEQFF. The CDR3 DNA reads TGCAGTGCTAGAGATCGGAGCGGGAGGCCCACAAACTCCTACAATGAGCAGTTCTTC. The V call is TRBV20-1, the J call TRBJ2-1, with 9 bases identical to TRBD2. CDR1 is DFQATT, CDR2 SNEGSKA, per germline (reference sequence). J lost 0 bases, V lost 0 bases, and 12 bases had no gene match. The CDR3 loop spans 19 amino acids.